Described below is a single T cell receptor beta chain sequence and its context. Its specificity is unknown. Relapsing-remitting disease, either stable or active, was present in the treatment-naive patients who were the multiple sclerosis controls. Purification of the CD8+ and CD4+ T cells relied on negative isolation, and TEMRA cells underwent FACS enrichment. This entry comes from a study of CD8 T cells in Susac syndrome. Study-level points and caveats: The study acknowledged a relatively small number of individuals in its TCR sequencing and HLA analysis.

Reverse transcription of roughly 0.45 to 1 ug RNA was performed with random hexamers. Amplification of TCR beta CDR3 spanned 54 Vbeta and 13 Jbeta via immunoSEQ multiplex PCR. TCRdb reprocessed the immunoSEQ multiplex PCR reads via MiXCR and lists one record per CDR3 protein. The sample comprises around 150,000 distinct CDR3 sequences, roughly 95% of which are singletons, and 0.095% to 0.14% rests with the top ten. Germline V gives CDR1 SQVTM, CDR2 ANQGSEA. V lost 0 bases, J lost 5 bases, and 14 bases lay in between. The CDR3 totals 15 residues. The source material was CD4+ T cells from PBMCs. The sequence derives from a human donor with multiple sclerosis. This chain links TRBV29-1 with TRBJ2-1, with a possible D match to TRBD2 (6 bases). In DNA form, the CDR3 reads TGCAGCGTTGAAGATCTTACTAGCCGCAACAATGAGCAGTTCTTC. Residues: CSVEDLTSRNNEQFF.